This is a list of T cell receptor beta chains from one sample in a study of CD8 T cells in ankylosing spondylitis. Each CDR3 protein gets one entry after TCRdb re-called the 5' RACE reads with MiXCR. The data show some 25,000 distinct CDR3 sequences, 2.5% to 3% seen once. Sequencing was done on a sample of blood, either unsorted or a sorted T cell fraction (not recorded which). Every receptor here comes from a female donor with ankylosing spondylitis or in good health (not recorded which). CDR3s include the opening cysteine and the closing phenylalanine or tryptophan. The D gene is left open where the match is weak. Some rows mark clone size as missing; the rest say once, few, many or name a class of expanded clone.

j_gene | abundance | v_gene | d_gene | CDR3nt | CDR3aa
TRBJ2-2 | many | TRBV9 | TRBD2 | TGTGCCAGCAGCGTGACTAGCGGGAACACCGGGGAGCTGTTTTTT | CASSVTSGNTGELFF
TRBJ2-1 | many | TRBV9 | TRBD2 | TGTGCCAGCAGCGCCGGGACTAGCGGGAGCAATGAGCAGTTCTTC | CASSAGTSGSNEQFF
TRBJ1-1 | many | TRBV9 | TRBD1 | TGTGCCAGCAGCGTAGGTGACCTCGACAGGGACACTGAAGCTTTCTTT | CASSVGDLDRDTEAFF
TRBJ2-7 | many | TRBV9 | NA | TGTGCCAGCAGCGTAAGGCAGGGAGTCTCCTACGAGCAGTACTTC | CASSVRQGVSYEQYF
TRBJ2-2 | many | TRBV9 | NA | TGTGCCAGCAGCCGAGGACAGTCGAACACCGGGGAGCTGTTTTTT | CASSRGQSNTGELFF
TRBJ2-2 | many | TRBV9 | NA | TGTGCCAGCAGCGCCTTCGGGACCGGGGAGCTGTTTTTT | CASSAFGTGELFF
TRBJ2-1 | few | TRBV9 | TRBD2 | TGTGCCAGCAGTCCTGCGGGGGAGGTTTGGAATGAGCAGTTCTTC | CASSPAGEVWNEQFF
TRBJ2-2 | many | TRBV9 | TRBD1 | TGTGCCAGCAGCGCAACCGGACAGGGCCCCGGGGAGCTGTTTTTT | CASSATGQGPGELFF
TRBJ1-1 | many | TRBV9 | NA | TGTGCCAGCAGCGTAGGATCGGCCATGAACACTGAAGCTTTCTTT | CASSVGSAMNTEAFF
TRBJ1-6 | many | TRBV9 | TRBD1 | TGTGCCAGCAGCGAACCCGGGACAGGGGGCCTGGCCGGTTCACCCCTCCACTTT | CASSEPGTGGLAGSPLHF
TRBJ1-3 | many | TRBV9 | NA | TGTGCCAGCAGCGTAAGCCCCCTGGGAAACACCATATATTTT | CASSVSPLGNTIYF
TRBJ2-1 | many | TRBV9 | TRBD2 | TGTGCCAGCAGCACACTAGCGGGGGGGTATTACAATGAGCAGTTCTTC | CASSTLAGGYYNEQFF
TRBJ1-5 | many | TRBV21-1 | NA | TGTGCCAGCAGCAAAGGGGTTGGGGGACGGATATTCAATCAGCCCCAGCATTTT | CASSKGVGGRIFNQPQHF
TRBJ2-7 | many | TRBV9 | NA | TGTGCCAGCAGCGTTAGACAGAGCTCCTACGAGCAGTACTTC | CASSVRQSSYEQYF
TRBJ1-1 | many | TRBV9 | TRBD1 | TGTGCCAGCAGCGTGGGGAGGAGGGGGCCTGAAGCTTTCTTT | CASSVGRRGPEAFF
TRBJ2-1 | many | TRBV9 | NA | TGTGCCAGCAGCGTAGTGCAGGACTACTCCTACAATGAGCAGTTCTTC | CASSVVQDYSYNEQFF
TRBJ1-6 | many | TRBV9 | TRBD1 | TGTGCCAGCAGCGTAGATCCGACAGGGCAAATTAATTCACCCCTCCACTTT | CASSVDPTGQINSPLHF
TRBJ2-5 | many | TRBV9 | TRBD1 | TGTGCCAGCAGCCCCGGGACAGGGAGGTGGGAGACCCAGTACTTC | CASSPGTGRWETQYF
TRBJ1-6 | many | TRBV9 | NA | TGTGCCAGCAGCGTAGCTGGGGGAGAGAATTCACCCCTCCACTTT | CASSVAGGENSPLHF
TRBJ2-1 | many | TRBV9 | NA | TGTGCCAGCAGCGAGCAGGGTCTAGCGAACAATGAGCAGTTCTTC | CASSEQGLANNEQFF
TRBJ2-3 | many | TRBV9 | TRBD2 | TGTGCCAGCAGCGTCAGCGGGAGGACAACAGATACGCAGTATTTT | CASSVSGRTTDTQYF
TRBJ2-1 | many | TRBV9 | NA | TGTGCCAGCAGCCCATCCCTCGGGGTCGTTATTAATGAGCAGTTCTTC | CASSPSLGVVINEQFF
TRBJ2-1 | many | TRBV9 | TRBD2 | TGTGCCAGCAGCGTAGCCAGCGGGGGGGCCGGCAATGAGCAGTTCTTC | CASSVASGGAGNEQFF
TRBJ1-1 | NA | TRBV9 | NA | TGTGCCAGCACCCTGACTGAATCGAATACTGAAGCTTTCTTT | CASTLTESNTEAFF
TRBJ2-7 | many | TRBV9 | TRBD2 | TGTGCCAGCAGCCCGACCGGGACTAGCGGGACCTACGAGCAGTACTTC | CASSPTGTSGTYEQYF
TRBJ2-3 | many | TRBV9 | TRBD1 | TGTGCCAGCAGCCCGCGGACAGGCGATACGCAGTATTTT | CASSPRTGDTQYF
TRBJ2-2 | many | TRBV9 | NA | TGTGCCAGCAGCCCTGGGGGAGGAGGGACCGGGGAGCTGTTTTTT | CASSPGGGGTGELFF
TRBJ1-2 | many | TRBV9 | NA | TGTGCCAGCAGCGTAAACAGTAGACTTAACTATGGCTACACCTTC | CASSVNSRLNYGYTF
TRBJ2-1 | many | TRBV9 | TRBD1 | TGTGCCAGCAGCAACGGACAGGGATACAATGAGCAGTTCTTC | CASSNGQGYNEQFF
TRBJ1-1 | few | TRBV9 | NA | TGTGCCAGCAGCGTAGGGGGGACCGTTGAAGCTTTCTTT | CASSVGGTVEAFF
TRBJ2-5 | many | TRBV9 | TRBD2 | TGTGCCAGCAGCGCGACTAGCGGTCAAGAGACCCAGTACTTC | CASSATSGQETQYF
TRBJ2-1 | many | TRBV9 | TRBD1 | TGTGCCAGCAGCGCACGGGGACAGGGGATCGGCAATGAGCAGTTCTTC | CASSARGQGIGNEQFF
TRBJ2-1 | many | TRBV9 | NA | TGTGCCAGCATGGATCCCCTGGGAGAGCAGTTCTTC | CASMDPLGEQFF
TRBJ2-1 | many | TRBV9 | NA | TGTGCCAGCAGCGTAGTACCCCAGGTAGCATTCAATGAGCAGTTCTTC | CASSVVPQVAFNEQFF
TRBJ2-1 | many | TRBV9 | TRBD2 | TGTGCCAGCAGCGCGGGATCGACTAGCGGGGGCCCGTACAATGAGCAGTTCTTC | CASSAGSTSGGPYNEQFF
TRBJ1-1 | many | TRBV9 | NA | TGTGCCAGCAGCGTAGGCCCGGGGGGGCTCACTGAAGCTTTCTTT | CASSVGPGGLTEAFF
TRBJ2-1 | many | TRBV9 | TRBD1 | TGTGCCAGCAGCGTAGGACAGGGGAGGATGAATGAGCAGTTCTTC | CASSVGQGRMNEQFF
TRBJ2-1 | many | TRBV9 | TRBD2 | TGTGCCAGCAGCCCTCGGACTAGCCGGGATGAGCAGTTCTTC | CASSPRTSRDEQFF
TRBJ1-1 | many | TRBV9 | TRBD1 | TGTGCCAGCAGCGTAGAGGGGGACAGGGGTGGAACTTTCTTT | CASSVEGDRGGTFF
TRBJ2-1 | many | TRBV9 | NA | TGTGCCAGCGCGGCTAGCGTCAGCTCCTACAATGAGCAGTTCTTC | CASAASVSSYNEQFF
TRBJ2-7 | medium-sized | TRBV9 | NA | TGTGCCAGCAGCGTAGGTTTGGCGTACGAGCAGTACTTC | CASSVGLAYEQYF
TRBJ2-5 | many | TRBV9 | NA | TGTGCCAGCAGCGTTACAGGGAGTCGAGAGACCCAGTACTTC | CASSVTGSRETQYF
TRBJ2-3 | many | TRBV9 | TRBD2 | TGTGCCAGCAGCCAAGGACTAGCGAACACAGATACGCAGTATTTT | CASSQGLANTDTQYF
TRBJ2-2 | many | TRBV9 | NA | TGTGCCAGCAGCGTAGGTAGGGACACCGGGGAGCTGTTTTTT | CASSVGRDTGELFF
TRBJ2-3 | many | TRBV9 | TRBD1 | TGTGCCAGCAGCGCCCTGACAGGGGGCTTAGGAGATACGCAGTATTTT | CASSALTGGLGDTQYF
TRBJ2-1 | medium-sized | TRBV9 | NA | TGTGCCAGCAGCGTTACCCTGGGCGTAGACAATGAGCAGTTCTTC | CASSVTLGVDNEQFF
TRBJ2-3 | many | TRBV9 | NA | TGTGCCAGCAGCGTAGGTGCAGGGACAAGCACAGATACGCAGTATTTT | CASSVGAGTSTDTQYF
TRBJ2-7 | many | TRBV9 | NA | TGTGCCAGCAGCCGGGACTTTAACTCCTACGAGCAGTACTTC | CASSRDFNSYEQYF
TRBJ1-1 | many | TRBV9 | NA | TGTGCCAGCAGCGTATACGGGCGGGACACTGAAGCTTTCTTT | CASSVYGRDTEAFF
TRBJ2-2 | few | TRBV9 | NA | TGTGCCAGCAGCGTAGCTGAGGGCAGCCCAGGCGCGGCGCGGGGGCCCAACACCGGGGAGCTGTTTTTT | CASSVAEGSPGAARGPNTGELFF
TRBJ1-3 | many | TRBV9 | TRBD1 | TGTGCCAGCAGCGTAGGACAGGGTGATGGAAACACCATATATTTT | CASSVGQGDGNTIYF
TRBJ2-2 | many | TRBV9 | TRBD1 | TGTGCCAGCAGCGCTACAGGGGGCACCGGGGAGCTGTTTTTT | CASSATGGTGELFF
TRBJ2-1 | many | TRBV9 | NA | TGTGCCAGCAGCGTAGGGACTGAGAATGAGCAGTTCTTC | CASSVGTENEQFF
TRBJ2-1 | many | TRBV9 | TRBD2 | TGTGCCAGCAGCGTAGGACTAGCGGGAGCCAATGAGCAGTTCTTC | CASSVGLAGANEQFF
TRBJ1-6 | medium-sized | TRBV9 | NA | TGTGCCAGCAGCGTACTTGGGGACTATAATTCACCCCTCCACTTT | CASSVLGDYNSPLHF